One sample yielded the 8 T cell receptor beta chains listed below, sequenced in a study of T cell responses to AZD1222 COVID-19 vaccine. Data came from immunoSEQ multiplex PCR; TCRdb stores just in-frame clones and leaves some out. The repertoire has about 170,000 clones, around nine tenths of them found once; the top ten carry around 1%. Sequenced material: peripheral blood, taken 28 days after the second AZD1222 dose. All receptors come from an adult who received the AZD1222 COVID-19 vaccine.

The table lists this clone with a count of one. The chain combines TRBV7-9 with TRBJ2-5; TRBD2 matches at 8 bases. V was pared by 8 bases and J by 5 bases, with 10 bases of the junction left unmatched. Germline V gene data show CDR1 as SEHNR and CDR2 as FQNEAQ (reference sequence). The CDR3 covers 14 residues. CDR3 coding DNA: TGTGCCAGCTCGGGACTAGGGGCTAGTGAGACCCAGTACTTC. Amino acid sequence: CASSGLGASETQYF.

The rearrangement links TRBV4-3 to TRBJ1-6; no reliable D call. V was trimmed by 0 bases and J by 10 bases, leaving 19 bases between them. The CDR3 is 17 residues long. CDR1 and CDR2 (germline): LGHNA, YSLEER. Here the CDR3 DNA reads TGCGCCAGCAGCCAAGATTCCATGGGCAGGATGGGATCACCCCTCCACTTT. Amino acid sequence: CASSQDSMGRMGSPLHF.

The chain links TRBV6-5 to TRBJ2-1, with TRBD1 matching over 8 bases. Trimming cost V 8 bases and J 7 bases; bases outside gene matches: 4. The length of the CDR3 is 12 residues. Germline CDR1 and CDR2: MNHEY and SVGAGI. CDR3: CASGQGANEQFF. CDR3 bases: TGTGCCAGCGGGCAGGGGGCGAATGAGCAGTTCTTC.

The chain carries TRBV4-3 and TRBJ1-6; 9 bases are shared with TRBD1. The CDR3 contains 16 residues. Unmatched junction bases numbered 5, after V lost 1 base and J lost 7 bases. Germline values: CDR1 LGHNA, CDR2 YSLEER. CDR3 amino acids: CASSQGTGVSNSPLHF. Here the CDR3 DNA reads TGCGCCAGCAGCCAAGGGACAGGGGTTTCCAATTCACCCCTCCACTTT.

The V gene is TRBV19, the J gene TRBJ1-1, with 8 bases identical to TRBD1. The CDR3 runs 17 residues. Looked up from germline, CDR1 is LNHDA and CDR2 is SQIVND (reference sequence). With V trimmed by 4 bases and J by 1 base, 11 bases remained unmatched. The CDR3 reads CASSRTDRGQRNTEAFF. CDR3 coding DNA: TGTGCCAGTAGTAGAACCGACAGGGGTCAGAGGAACACTGAAGCTTTCTTT.

The chain uses TRBV19 and TRBJ1-2; weak D call: TRBD1 (6 bases). Germline CDR1 LNHDA, CDR2 SQIVND (reference sequence). The length of the CDR3 is 14 residues. The V and J ends lost 6 bases and 2 bases respectively, with 13 bases between them. The CDR3 DNA follows: TGTGCCAGTAGCAGGACAGCGCTGAACTATGGCTACACCTTC. Its translation: CASSRTALNYGYTF.

The chain employs TRBV7-2 and TRBJ2-3, with TRBD2 matching over 9 bases. The CDR3 totals 15 residues. Trimming removed 2 bases from V and 1 base from J; junction bases left unmatched: 1. Germline V CDR1 and CDR2: SGHTA, FQGNSA. The CDR3 protein is CASSLSSGGTDTQYF. Written as DNA, the CDR3 is TGTGCCAGCAGCTTATCTAGCGGGGGCACAGATACGCAGTATTTT.

The chain carries TRBV6-6 and TRBJ2-7; D not resolved. Germline V gives CDR1 MNHNY, CDR2 SVGAGI (reference sequence). V lost 6 bases and J 5 bases, leaving 17 bases between the germline ends. The CDR3 is 14 amino acids. The CDR3 loop reads CASSQPTSLHEQYF. CDR3 DNA sequence: TGTGCCAGCAGCCAGCCGACCTCCCTGCACGAGCAGTACTTC.